This entry concerns a single T cell receptor beta chain. Its matching antigen is unknown. The source of the sample is a study of T cell responses to AZD1222 COVID-19 vaccine. As for the study in general: Pooling was applied to second doses at about 4 or about 12 weeks. The study, taken as a whole, reports: Donors in the cohort were predominantly white British and more often female, and clonal diversity was possibly underestimated.

Sequenced by immunoSEQ multiplex PCR; TCRdb stores in-frame clones only, minus some. Of about 120,000 clones listed, 85% to 95% are singletons. The V gene lost 0 bases and the J gene lost 4 bases, with 12 bases spanning the gap. The V gene's germline CDR1 is SGHDN and CDR2 FVKESK. The CDR3 covers 15 residues. J is TRBJ1-1 and V is TRBV14, with a possible D match to TRBD1 (6 bases). The clonotype originates from an adult in good health. The specimen was peripheral blood, collected on day 0 of AZD1222 vaccination. CDR3 in amino acids: CASSQEGGRGTEAFF. CDR3 sequence (DNA): TGTGCCAGCAGCCAAGAAGGCGGCAGGGGCACTGAAGCTTTCTTT.